The entry below describes one T cell receptor beta chain. As yet, its antigen is unknown. This record comes from a study of T cell responses to AZD1222 COVID-19 vaccine. Study-level results: The study reported that nearly half of spike-specific TCRs target unmutated variant regions. It should be noted that donors were predominantly white British and more often female, and clonal diversity was possibly underestimated.

Data came from immunoSEQ multiplex PCR; TCRdb stores just in-frame clones and leaves some out. The table has 150,000 or so clones, approximately 90% seen once. Here the sequenced sample was peripheral blood, taken 28 days after the second AZD1222 dose. The TCR comes from an adult who received the AZD1222 COVID-19 vaccine.

The CDR3 protein is CASSFGLAGGADTQYF. The CDR3 bases are TGTGCCAGCAGTTTTGGACTAGCGGGGGGGGCAGATACGCAGTATTTT. The rearrangement links TRBV7-2 to TRBJ2-3; 15 positions agree with TRBD2. V shed 6 bases, J shed 4 bases, and the junction held 5 bases outside the gene matches. Germline CDR1 reads SGHTA; CDR2 reads FQGNSA. The CDR3 covers 16 residues.